These 27 T cell receptor beta chains were sequenced from one sample in a study of Graves' ophthalmopathy and Graves' hyperthyroidism. Using RNA transcripts, the TCR beta CDR3 regions were amplified. An initial RT-PCR round employing HTBI primers preceded a second-round multiplex PCR. In TCRdb, the multiplex PCR reads were re-called with MiXCR into one record per CDR3 protein. The top ten clones hold around 4% of a sample with 560,000 or so distinct CDR3 sequences, roughly 39% of them seen once. Material: peripheral blood or thyroid tissue (not recorded which). The receptor source for this set is an adult man with Graves' hyperthyroidism.

The sample holds many counts of this clonotype. The chain employs TRBV27 and TRBJ1-1; possibly TRBD1 for D (5 bases). The V gene's germline CDR1 is MNHEY and CDR2 SMNVEV (reference sequence). This CDR3 is built from 14 residues. The V gene lost 5 bases and the J gene lost 4 bases, with 14 bases spanning the gap. As DNA, the CDR3 is TGTGCCAGCAGTATCAGGGCCGTAAGCACTGAAGCTTTCTTT. It is translated as CASSIRAVSTEAFF.

V gene TRBV2 combines with J gene TRBJ2-7, with TRBD2 matching 12 bases. With 4 bases clipped from V and 2 bases from J, the junction kept 0 bases outside the gene matches. The CDR3 has 14 residues. Per the germline V gene, CDR1 is SNHLY and CDR2 is FYNNEI. CDR3 residues: CASSGTSGTYEQYF. The CDR3 nucleotides are TGTGCCAGCAGTGGGACTAGCGGGACCTACGAGCAGTACTTC.

The table lists this clonotype with many counts. The chain employs TRBV2 and TRBJ1-2; D is ambiguous. Trimming took 1 base from V and 2 from J, leaving 8 bases between them. This CDR3 comprises 14 residues. The V gene's germline CDR1 is SNHLY and CDR2 FYNNEI. This chain's CDR3 is CASSEVDENYGYTF. CDR3 in DNA: TGTGCCAGCAGTGAAGTCGACGAAAACTATGGCTACACCTTC.

This clonotype was observed many times. CDR3 nucleotide sequence: TGTGCCATCAGTCGACAGGGGACAGACCAAGAGACCCAGTACTTC. It encodes CAISRQGTDQETQYF. The rearrangement uses TRBV10-3 and TRBJ2-5; 8 bases match TRBD1. Germline lookup yields CDR1 ENHRY and CDR2 SYGVKD. The trim removed 5 bases at V and 0 bases at J, leaving 5 bases unmatched. The CDR3 sequence is 15 residues long.

This clonotype showed up just once. V gene TRBV10-3 combines with J gene TRBJ1-4, with 8 bases matching TRBD1. J lost 0 bases, V lost 11 bases, and 8 bases had no gene match. CDR1 and CDR2 (germline): ENHRY, SYGVKD. The CDR3 is made up of 15 amino acids. CDR3 residues: CALSRTGSTNEKLFF. In DNA, the CDR3 is TGTGCCCTCTCCAGGACAGGGTCAACTAATGAAAAACTGTTTTTT.

A note on this clonotype: A read error may produce the germline difference seen at one junction end. The chain has TRBV7-3 and TRBJ1-1; possibly TRBD1 for D (5 bases). CDR1 and CDR2 (germline): SGHTA, FQGTGA. CDR3 length equals 16 residues. In DNA, the CDR3 is TGCGCCAGCAGCCAAGTAAGGGACTTCTACATCGGATGGGCTTTCTTT. It translates to CASSQVRDFYIGWAFF.

This clonotype was detected ten times or more. The V call is TRBV6-5, the J call TRBJ1-6; TRBD1 agrees at 8 bases. The CDR3 is made up of 14 amino acids. Per germline, CDR1 MNHEY and CDR2 SVGAGI. The ends lost 6 bases at V and 8 bases at J; junction bases unmatched: 6. CDR3 in amino acids: CASREQGAHSPLHF. CDR3 coding DNA: TGTGCCAGCAGGGAGCAGGGGGCTCATTCACCCCTCCACTTT.

Points on this clonotype: One junction end disagrees with the germline gene, perhaps due to a read error. The V and J genes are TRBV19 and TRBJ2-2; D is undetermined. There are 14 residues in the CDR3. The V gene's germline CDR1 is LNHDA and CDR2 SQIVND (reference sequence). In nucleotides, the CDR3 is TGTGGCAGTAGTGTGGGAACTCACACCGGGGAGCTGTTTTTT. It yields the protein CGSSVGTHTGELFF.

This chain connects TRBV29-1 to TRBJ2-6; TRBD1 matches 10 bases. This CDR3 is 15 amino acids long. Germline CDR1 reads SQVTM; CDR2 reads ANQGSEA. J was trimmed by 2 bases and V by 7 bases; bases with no gene match: 5. CDR3 nucleotides: TGCAGCGCTGGGACAGGGGCCCCTGGGGCCAACGTCCTGACTTTC. This encodes CSAGTGAPGANVLTF. Looking up the rest from reference TRBV29-1 and TRBJ2-6 gives the full variable domain: SAVISQKPSRDICQRGTSLTIQCQVDSQVTMMFWYRQQPGQSLTLIATANQGSEATYESGFVIDKFPISRPNLTFSTLTVSNMSPEDSSIYLCSAGTGAPGANVLTFGAGSRLTVL.

This clonotype was detected ten times or more. J is TRBJ1-1 and V is TRBV11-2; D gene uncertain. V was shortened by 3 bases and J by 2 bases, with 7 bases between the two germline ends. The CDR3 spans 13 residues. Per the germline V gene, CDR1 is SGHAT and CDR2 is FQNNGV. CDR3 in amino acids: CASSFIANTEAFF. CDR3 DNA sequence: TGTGCCAGCAGCTTTATAGCAAACACTGAAGCTTTCTTT.

As regards this clonotype: This likely comes from a read error, as the CDR3 has no conserved phenylalanine or tryptophan at its end. This chain links TRBV19 with TRBJ2-7; 7 positions agree with TRBD1. This CDR3 has 13 residues. Germline CDR1 is LNHDA and CDR2 is SQIVND (reference sequence). Written as DNA, the CDR3 is TGCGCCAGCAGCCAACGACAGGGATACGAGCAGTACCTC. This encodes CASSQRQGYEQYL.

This chain connects TRBV19 to TRBJ1-5, with a tentative D call TRBD1 (5 bases). The CDR3 length is 15 residues. The V and J ends lost 2 bases and 14 bases respectively, with 22 bases between them. Germline CDR1 is LNHDA and CDR2 is SQIVND (reference sequence). The CDR3 is CASSIWGLAGGNEHF. CDR3 DNA: TGTGCCAGTAGTATATGGGGACTAGCGGGAGGCAATGAGCATTTT.

This sequence joins TRBV2 and TRBJ2-5; 7 bases map to TRBD2. The CDR3 is 14 residues long. In germline, CDR1 is SNHLY, CDR2 FYNNEI. V dropped 6 bases and J dropped 0; count of bases not matched to a gene: 4. In DNA form, the CDR3 reads TGTGCCAGCAGCACTACTAGCGACCAAGAGACCCAGTACTTC. Residues: CASSTTSDQETQYF.

This clonotype was seen at least ten times. The chain employs TRBV5-1 and TRBJ1-2; TRBD1 agrees at 9 bases. Germline V lookup: CDR1 SGHRS, CDR2 YFSETQ. Trimming removed 4 bases from V and 2 bases from J; junction bases left unmatched: 12. The CDR3 runs 17 residues. The CDR3 region has the DNA TGCGCCAGCAGCACATCACCGAGACAGGGGGAGAACTATGGCTACACCTTC. Encoded protein: CASSTSPRQGENYGYTF.

Many counts were recorded for this clonotype. V usage is TRBV9 and J usage is TRBJ2-5; 7 bases map to TRBD1. The CDR3 contains 14 residues. Germline V CDR1 and CDR2: SGDLS, YYNGEE. With V trimmed by 4 bases and J by 7 bases, 10 bases remained unmatched. Written as DNA, the CDR3 is TGTGCCAGCAGCACCCACAGGGGTCTAGGGACCCAGTACTTC. This translates into CASSTHRGLGTQYF.

The chain has TRBV29-1 and TRBJ1-1; perhaps TRBD1 as D (6 bases). V was clipped by 6 bases and J by 4 bases, with 15 bases between them. The CDR3 contains 13 residues. Germline CDR1 is SQVTM and CDR2 is ANQGSEA. CDR3 region: CSVAQGRGTEAFF. In DNA form, the CDR3 reads TGCAGCGTCGCCCAGGGGAGGGGCACTGAAGCTTTCTTT.

The J gene is TRBJ2-2, the V gene TRBV7-8, with 9 positions matching TRBD1. J lost 5 bases, V lost 0 bases, and 4 bases had no gene match. Germline CDR1 is SGHVS and CDR2 is FQNEAQ. There are 16 residues in the CDR3. In DNA, the CDR3 is TGTGCCAGCAGCTTAGCAGGGACAGGGCTTACCGGGGAGCTGTTTTTT. It codes for CASSLAGTGLTGELFF.

This clonotype came up many times. The chain is built from TRBV19 and TRBJ1-6; tentative D call: TRBD1 (5 bases). Germline CDR1 and CDR2: LNHDA and SQIVND (reference sequence). Trimming took 5 bases from V and 7 from J, leaving 12 bases between them. The CDR3 covers 14 residues. Written as DNA, the CDR3 is TGTGCCAGTAGTCCTGACAGACTAAATTCACCCCTCCACTTT. It yields the protein CASSPDRLNSPLHF. The full variable domain, rest sourced from reference TRBV19 and TRBJ1-6, is DGGITQSPKYLFRKEGQNVTLSCEQNLNHDAMYWYRQDPGQGLRLIYYSQIVNDFQKGDIAEGYSVSREKKESFPLTVTSAQKNPTAFYLCASSPDRLNSPLHFGNGTRLTVT.

This clonotype was picked up a small number of times. The rearrangement links TRBV14 to TRBJ2-3; TRBD2 matches at 7 bases. CDR1 and CDR2 from the germline V gene are SGHDN and FVKESK. The CDR3 is 17 amino acids. V lost 0 bases to trimming and J lost 0 bases; unmatched junction nucleotides: 6. For the CDR3, the DNA is TGTGCCAGCAGCCAAGATCCGGGGGGAACTAGCACAGATACGCAGTATTTT. Its protein product is CASSQDPGGTSTDTQYF.

This clonotype has only a few counts. The chain carries TRBV30 and TRBJ1-1, with D unresolved. V was shortened by 8 bases and J by 1 base, with 8 bases between the two germline ends. Germline CDR1 reads GTSNPN; CDR2 reads SVGIG (reference sequence). CDR3 size: 11 residues. This CDR3 is CAGRANTEAFF. CDR3 nucleotides: TGTGCCGGAAGAGCGAACACTGAAGCTTTCTTT.

This clonotype has at least ten counts. The chain combines TRBV6-5 with TRBJ1-1; D gene unclear. The CDR3 sequence is 15 residues long. Germline values: CDR1 MNHEY, CDR2 SVGAGI. Trimming took 6 bases from V and 3 from J, leaving 17 bases between them. CDR3 amino acids: CASSRETFYYTEAFF. As DNA, the CDR3 is TGTGCCAGCAGCCGAGAAACGTTCTATTACACTGAAGCTTTCTTT.

Only a few counts were recorded for this clonotype. The V call is TRBV11-3, the J call TRBJ1-1; D gene uncertain. The germline V gene encodes CDR1 SGHNT and CDR2 YENEEA. The CDR3 length is 17 residues. V shed 3 bases and J shed 0 bases, with 17 bases lying between them. This CDR3 reads CASSLRGLALMNTEAFF. In DNA, the CDR3 is TGTGCCAGCAGCTTGCGAGGTCTGGCCCTCATGAACACTGAAGCTTTCTTT.

This clonotype came up many times. The gene calls are TRBV29-1 and TRBJ1-1; D possibly corresponds to TRBD1 (5 bases). The CDR3 is made up of 11 amino acids. Germline V lookup: CDR1 SQVTM, CDR2 ANQGSEA. Trimming shortened V by 8 bases and J by 5 bases, and 12 bases separated the two germline ends. In DNA, the CDR3 is TGCAGCTCCGGTGGGGGAACTGAAGCTTTCTTT. This translates into CSSGGGTEAFF.

This clonotype was detected many times. CDR3 residues: CASSSHPGQGSYTF. CDR3 coding DNA: TGTGCCAGCAGCTCGCACCCGGGACAGGGGTCCTACACCTTC. V usage is TRBV11-2 and J usage is TRBJ1-2; 10 nucleotides agree with TRBD1. Looked up from germline, CDR1 is SGHAT and CDR2 is FQNNGV. J gave up 10 bases and V 4 bases, and 9 bases lay outside the gene matches. The CDR3 totals 14 residues. Based on the CDR3 plus reference TRBV11-2 and TRBJ1-2, the full variable domain is EAGVAQSPRYKIIEKRQSVAFWCNPISGHATLYWYQQILGQGPKLLIQFQNNGVVDDSQLPKDRFSAERLKGVDSTLKIQPAKLEDSAVYLCASSSHPGQGSYTFGSGTRLTVV.

On this clonotype itself: A much bigger clone sits one base away, suggesting this may be a read error. This chain uses TRBV5-6 with TRBJ2-7; D is perhaps TRBD1 (6 bases). The germline V gene encodes CDR1 SGHDT and CDR2 YYEEEE. The CDR3 runs 14 residues. Between the trimmed V and J ends, which lost 4 bases and 2 bases, there was a span of 13 bases. CDR3 coding DNA: TGTGCCAGCAGCCCAGGACAGTCGGCCTACGAGCAGTACTTC. Translated, it gives CASSPGQSAYEQYF.

This clonotype has just a few counts. This sequence joins TRBV12-3 or TRBV12-4 and TRBJ1-1; TRBD1 agrees at 8 bases. Trimming at V came to 0 bases and at J to 6 bases, leaving 9 bases not matched to a gene. The CDR3 spans 16 residues. The CDR3 coding sequence is TGTGCCAGCAGTTTAGCCCCCGGACAGGGCCTCCCTGAAGCTTTCTTT. This gives the protein CASSLAPGQGLPEAFF.

Only a few counts were recorded for this clonotype. The rearrangement joins TRBV6-5 to TRBJ2-5, with D possibly matching TRBD2 (6 bases). This CDR3 is built from 15 residues. V was clipped by 1 base and J by 5 bases, with 14 bases between them. CDR1 is MNHEY and CDR2 is SVGAGI in the germline V gene. The CDR3: CASSYWASGEETQYF. The CDR3 region has the DNA TGTGCCAGCAGTTACTGGGCTTCGGGGGAGGAGACCCAGTACTTC.